The rows below give T cell receptor beta chains drawn from one sample of a study of spatial heterogeneity in lung cancer. TCRdb re-analysed the 5' RACE reads in MiXCR, keeping a single row per CDR3 protein. This table holds around 89,000 distinct CDR3 sequences, over 9.5% found once. Sequenced material: PBMCs, taken at surgery. The source is a male donor with early-stage non-small cell lung cancer. Both conserved end residues are part of each CDR3. The D gene is left open where the match is weak. Only part of the rows carry a size: once, few, many, or a class if the clone is expanded.

J gene: TRBJ2-3; V gene: TRBV14; D gene: -; clone size: -; CDR3 DNA: TGTGCCAGCACCAGAACCCAACGGGGAGAAGATACGCAGTATTTT; CDR3 protein: CASTRTQRGEDTQYF
J gene: TRBJ1-2; V gene: TRBV3-1; D gene: -; clone size: few; CDR3 DNA: TGTGCCAGCAGCCACGGCACCCCCTATGGCTACACCTTC; CDR3 protein: CASSHGTPYGYTF
J gene: TRBJ2-5; V gene: TRBV10-3; D gene: -; clone size: few; CDR3 DNA: TGTGCCATCAGTGGGGTCGGCAGGGGCGAGACCCAGTACTTC; CDR3 protein: CAISGVGRGETQYF
J gene: TRBJ1-5; V gene: TRBV24-1; D gene: -; clone size: -; CDR3 DNA: TGTGCCACCAGTGATTTCGCAGGGGCGAGCAATCAGCCCCAGCATTTT; CDR3 protein: CATSDFAGASNQPQHF
J gene: TRBJ1-5; V gene: TRBV28; D gene: -; clone size: -; CDR3 DNA: TGTGCCAGCAGTTCCCCCTTAGGTGAGCCCCAGCATTTT; CDR3 protein: CASSSPLGEPQHF
J gene: TRBJ1-3; V gene: TRBV7-2; D gene: -; clone size: -; CDR3 DNA: TGTGCCAGCAGCTTGCCGGGGGCAGGAAACACCATATATTTT; CDR3 protein: CASSLPGAGNTIYF
J gene: TRBJ2-3; V gene: TRBV6-5; D gene: -; clone size: few; CDR3 DNA: TGTGCCAGCAGTTACTCTGCCCCCACAGATACGCAGTATTTT; CDR3 protein: CASSYSAPTDTQYF
J gene: TRBJ1-3; V gene: TRBV10-3; D gene: -; clone size: many; CDR3 DNA: TGTGCCATCAGTGAGGTACAGATCTCTGGAAACACCATATATTTT; CDR3 protein: CAISEVQISGNTIYF
J gene: TRBJ2-1; V gene: TRBV5-4; D gene: -; clone size: -; CDR3 DNA: TGTGCCAGCAGCCATGCTGGGGGCAATGAGCAGTTCTTC; CDR3 protein: CASSHAGGNEQFF
J gene: TRBJ2-4; V gene: TRBV29-1; D gene: TRBD2; clone size: -; CDR3 DNA: TGCAGCGTTAGCGGGAGGGCCGGAAACATTCAGTACTTC; CDR3 protein: CSVSGRAGNIQYF
J gene: TRBJ2-5; V gene: TRBV10-2; D gene: -; clone size: -; CDR3 DNA: TGCGCCAGCAGTGAGTCGGGCAGACAAGAGACCCCGTACTTC; CDR3 protein: CASSESGRQETPYF
J gene: TRBJ1-1; V gene: TRBV5-1; D gene: -; clone size: -; CDR3 DNA: TGCGCCAGCAGCTCGGGGCCCAACACTGAAGCTTTCTTT; CDR3 protein: CASSSGPNTEAFF
J gene: TRBJ2-3; V gene: TRBV14; D gene: TRBD2; clone size: -; CDR3 DNA: TGTGCCAGCAGCCAAGGGCGGGAGGTTACTTCATCTAGCATCACAGATACGCAGTATTTT; CDR3 protein: CASSQGREVTSSSITDTQYF
J gene: TRBJ2-5; V gene: TRBV10-3; D gene: TRBD1; clone size: few; CDR3 DNA: TGTGCCATCAGTGGGTCGAACAGGGGGCGTGAGACCCAGTACTTC; CDR3 protein: CAISGSNRGRETQYF
J gene: TRBJ2-3; V gene: TRBV6-1; D gene: TRBD2; clone size: -; CDR3 DNA: TGTGCCAGCAGCCAAGCGGGAGAGGGGTCAGATACGCAGTATTTT; CDR3 protein: CASSQAGEGSDTQYF
J gene: TRBJ2-3; V gene: TRBV2; D gene: TRBD1; clone size: -; CDR3 DNA: TGTGCCAGCAGTACCCAGGGCAGGGGGCGGACAGATACGCAGTATTTT; CDR3 protein: CASSTQGRGRTDTQYF
J gene: TRBJ2-4; V gene: TRBV11-2; D gene: TRBD2; clone size: -; CDR3 DNA: TGTGCCAGCAGCTCGACGGGCGGACTAGCGGTAAAAAGTGGCTTC; CDR3 protein: CASSSTGGLAVKSGF
J gene: TRBJ2-3; V gene: TRBV20-1; D gene: TRBD2; clone size: once; CDR3 DNA: TGCAGTGCTAGAGAGCCTAGCGGGACTGGGGATACGCAGTATTTT; CDR3 protein: CSAREPSGTGDTQYF
J gene: TRBJ2-5; V gene: TRBV6-6; D gene: TRBD1; clone size: -; CDR3 DNA: TGTGCCAGCAGTGACGACAGGGGTATAAAAGAGACCCAGTACTTC; CDR3 protein: CASSDDRGIKETQYF
J gene: TRBJ2-1; V gene: TRBV15; D gene: TRBD2; clone size: many; CDR3 DNA: TGTGCCACCAGCAGTAGACTAGCGGGTGGCAATGAGCAGTTCTTC; CDR3 protein: CATSSRLAGGNEQFF
J gene: TRBJ2-5; V gene: TRBV29-1; D gene: -; clone size: few; CDR3 DNA: TGCAGCGTTGACGAGGGTGGAGAGACCCAGTACTTC; CDR3 protein: CSVDEGGETQYF
J gene: TRBJ2-1; V gene: TRBV7-2; D gene: TRBD2; clone size: few; CDR3 DNA: TGTGCCAGCAGCCCTAGCGGGGGGGGCAATGAGCAGTTCTTC; CDR3 protein: CASSPSGGGNEQFF
J gene: TRBJ1-1; V gene: TRBV20-1; D gene: -; clone size: -; CDR3 DNA: TGCAGTGCCGCTCGGGACCTGAACACTGAAGCTTTCTTT; CDR3 protein: CSAARDLNTEAFF
J gene: TRBJ2-3; V gene: TRBV12-3/TRBV12-4; D gene: -; clone size: -; CDR3 DNA: TGTGCCAGCAGTTTAGCAAGGGGACTCGGGGCAGATACGCAGTATTTT; CDR3 protein: CASSLARGLGADTQYF
J gene: TRBJ2-5; V gene: TRBV9; D gene: TRBD1; clone size: many; CDR3 DNA: TGTGCCAGCAGCCTAATGACAGGGGTGAATCAAGAGACCCAGTACTTC; CDR3 protein: CASSLMTGVNQETQYF
J gene: TRBJ2-7; V gene: TRBV7-6; D gene: TRBD2; clone size: many; CDR3 DNA: TGTGCCAGCAGCTTATATTCCGGGGGGACCAATATCGAGCAGTACTTC; CDR3 protein: CASSLYSGGTNIEQYF
J gene: TRBJ1-1; V gene: TRBV27; D gene: TRBD1; clone size: -; CDR3 DNA: TGTGCCAGCAGTTTTAGTGGACAGGGATTCGTCGCTTTCTTT; CDR3 protein: CASSFSGQGFVAFF
J gene: TRBJ2-1; V gene: TRBV11-2; D gene: -; clone size: many; CDR3 DNA: TGTGCCAGCAGCTTAGAGGCGGGGTTTAACAATGAGCAGTTCTTC; CDR3 protein: CASSLEAGFNNEQFF
J gene: TRBJ2-1; V gene: TRBV10-3; D gene: TRBD2; clone size: -; CDR3 DNA: TGTGCCACCCAACCGGGACTAGCGGGGGATTCCTACATTGAGCAGTTCTTC; CDR3 protein: CATQPGLAGDSYIEQFF
J gene: TRBJ2-5; V gene: TRBV6-5; D gene: -; clone size: many; CDR3 DNA: TGTGCCAGCAGCCCCGATCGGGAGACCCAGTACTTC; CDR3 protein: CASSPDRETQYF
J gene: TRBJ2-3; V gene: TRBV9; D gene: TRBD2; clone size: few; CDR3 DNA: TGTGCCAGCAGCGGTAGACTAGCTAGCACAGATACGCAGTATTTT; CDR3 protein: CASSGRLASTDTQYF
J gene: TRBJ2-1; V gene: TRBV2; D gene: -; clone size: many; CDR3 DNA: TGTGCCAGTATCCGAGACAGCTACAATGAGCAGTTCTTC; CDR3 protein: CASIRDSYNEQFF
J gene: TRBJ1-4; V gene: TRBV4-3; D gene: -; clone size: many; CDR3 DNA: TGCGCCAGCAGCCAAGGCCCTAGTGGAAGCGAAAAACTGTTTTTT; CDR3 protein: CASSQGPSGSEKLFF
J gene: TRBJ1-6; V gene: TRBV7-2; D gene: -; clone size: -; CDR3 DNA: TGTGCCAGCAGCCCAGGCCTTTATAATTCACCCCTCCACTTT; CDR3 protein: CASSPGLYNSPLHF
J gene: TRBJ1-5; V gene: TRBV7-2; D gene: TRBD1; clone size: few; CDR3 DNA: TGTGCCAGCAGCTTATCCAGGGGGGACAATCAGCCCCAGCATTTT; CDR3 protein: CASSLSRGDNQPQHF
J gene: TRBJ1-1; V gene: TRBV7-9; D gene: -; clone size: -; CDR3 DNA: TGTGCCAGCAGCTCGGACACAGGGCCTTTCTTT; CDR3 protein: CASSSDTGPFF